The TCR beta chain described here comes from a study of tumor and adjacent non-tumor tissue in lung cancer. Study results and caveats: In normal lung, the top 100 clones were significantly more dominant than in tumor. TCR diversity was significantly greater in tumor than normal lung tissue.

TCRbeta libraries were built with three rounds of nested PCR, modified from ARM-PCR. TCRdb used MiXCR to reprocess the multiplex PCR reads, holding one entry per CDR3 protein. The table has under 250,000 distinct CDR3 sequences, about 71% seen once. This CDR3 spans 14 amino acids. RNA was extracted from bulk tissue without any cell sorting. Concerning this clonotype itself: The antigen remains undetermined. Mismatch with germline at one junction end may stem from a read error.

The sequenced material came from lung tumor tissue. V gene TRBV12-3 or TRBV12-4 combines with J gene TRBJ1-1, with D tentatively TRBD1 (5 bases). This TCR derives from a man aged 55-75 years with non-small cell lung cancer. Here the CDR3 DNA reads TGTGCCAGAAGTACTGAATATCGGGGGACTGTAGCTCTCTTT. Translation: CARSTEYRGTVALF.